This T cell receptor (beta chain) was captured in a study of Ad26.COV2.S vaccination and SARS-CoV-2 variants. This sample's treatment: around 19 received Ad26.COV2.S at low or high dose, single or two shots; several received placebo; per-sample allocation not given. Each sample was drawn 63 days after the first injection (of vaccine or placebo). Sequencing used immunoSEQ multiplex PCR; TCRdb keeps in-frame clones, though not all of them. Of around 270,000 clones listed, roughly 85% are singletons. V shed 0 bases and J 4 bases; nucleotides not matched to a gene: 7. CDR3 size: 17 residues. The germline CDR1 and CDR2 sequences are SGHVS and FNYEAQ. Notes on this clone: This specimen includes other DNA sequences encoding the same CDR3.

This receptor was obtained from a person between 18 and 65 years old who received the Ad26.COV2.S COVID-19 vaccine or a placebo. V is TRBV7-6 and J is TRBJ2-3; 10 bases map to TRBD2. Sequencing used peripheral blood, obtained in a trial of Ad26.COV2.S vaccine versus placebo. The CDR3 DNA reads TGTGCCAGCAGCTTAGCATCAAGCGGGGGGGCTTCAGATACGCAGTATTTT. It specifies CASSLASSGGASDTQYF.